The 32 T cell receptor beta chains below were found in one sample sequenced in a study of cytomegalovirus exposure and HLA in healthy donors. The primer mix had 60 Vbeta and 13 Jbeta primers. Repertoires were generated with immunoSEQ multiplex PCR, while TCRdb's copy carries only in-frame clones and drops some. The sample carries about 130,000 clones, roughly 77% recorded once. Specimen: PBMCs. All receptors come from a man younger than 45 in good health.

V and J are TRBV6-5 and TRBJ2-7; D call uncertain. V was pared by 2 bases and J by 0 bases, with 8 bases between. This CDR3 spans 14 amino acids. From germline, CDR1 is MNHEY and CDR2 SVGAGI. The CDR3 bases are TGTGCCAGCAGTTACGCGGTACGCTCCTACGAGCAGTACTTC. As protein: CASSYAVRSYEQYF.

This sequence joins TRBV25-1 and TRBJ2-5; 7 positions match TRBD2. Trimming at V came to 7 bases and at J to 11 bases, leaving 13 bases not matched to a gene. Germline V gene lookup returns CDR1 MGHDK and CDR2 SYGVNS. CDR3 length: 13 residues. The CDR3 spells CASTRPGTREQYF. The CDR3 DNA is TGTGCCAGCACCCGCCCCGGGACGCGGGAGCAGTACTTC.

In its sample, this clone was seen once. The same CDR3 can be traced to other DNA sequences in this sample. V and J are TRBV9 and TRBJ2-7; 12 positions agree with TRBD1. The CDR3 length is 16 residues. Per germline, CDR1 SGDLS and CDR2 YYNGEE. Trimming took 0 bases from V and 4 from J; bases not matched to a gene: 5. DNA of the CDR3: TGTGCCAGCAGCGTAGCAGGGACAGGGGGCCCGTACGAGCAGTACTTC. Translated: CASSVAGTGGPYEQYF. The full variable domain, its missing parts supplied by reference TRBV9 and TRBJ2-7, is DSGVTQTPKHLITATGQRVTLRCSPRSGDLSVYWYQQSLDQGLQFLIQYYNGEERAKGNILERFSAQQFPDLHSELNLSSLELGDSALYFCASSVAGTGGPYEQYFGPGTRLTVT.

The chain couples TRBV28 to TRBJ1-2; D is ambiguous. The CDR3 spans 14 residues. Trimming removed 3 bases at V and 4 bases at J, with 12 bases between. The germline CDR1 and CDR2 sequences are MDHEN and SYDVKM. The CDR3 here is CASSFAGPSYGYTF. The CDR3 DNA reads as TGTGCCAGCAGTTTCGCGGGCCCCTCCTATGGCTACACCTTC.

The chain joins TRBV13 to TRBJ2-6; TRBD2 matches 7 bases. CDR1 is PRHDT, CDR2 FYEKMQ, per germline (reference sequence). V shed 1 base and J 2 bases; nucleotides not matched to a gene: 5. CDR3 length equals 17 residues. CDR3 bases: TGTGCCAGCAGCTTAGAGGCGGGAGCGCCTGGGGCCAACGTCCTGACTTTC. It codes for CASSLEAGAPGANVLTF.

The chain links TRBV18 to TRBJ1-1; TRBD1 matches at 9 bases. The V gene's germline CDR1 is KGHSH and CDR2 LQKENI. CDR3 length equals 14 residues. V lost 4 bases and J lost 11; bases outside the gene matches: 11. The CDR3 reads CASSRENRGRAAFF. Here the CDR3 DNA reads TGTGCCAGCTCACGAGAGAACAGGGGGCGCGCGGCTTTCTTT.

The chain combines TRBV11-3 with TRBJ1-5; D is uncertain. Germline loops: CDR1 SGHNT, CDR2 YENEEA. This CDR3 is 13 amino acids long. V dropped 5 bases and J dropped 7 bases, with 12 bases sitting between them. The CDR3 DNA reads as TGTGCCAGCAGCCGGGGAGGAATCCAGCCCCAGCATTTT. Translated, it gives CASSRGGIQPQHF.

The rearrangement joins TRBV7-8 to TRBJ1-5, with 9 bases fitting TRBD1. The CDR3 totals 14 residues. V shed 5 bases, J shed 7 bases, and the junction held 6 bases outside the gene matches. The germline gives CDR1 SGHVS, CDR2 FQNEAQ. CDR3 coding DNA: TGTGCCAGCAGCCCGGGGACAGGGAGCCAGCCCCAGCATTTT. Its protein is CASSPGTGSQPQHF.

CDR3 sequence (DNA): TGTGCCAGCTCACCAGTGATCGCGGGAGCGGACGAGCAGTACTTC. Its translation is CASSPVIAGADEQYF. V and J are TRBV18 and TRBJ2-7; TRBD2 aligns across 7 bases. The CDR3 extends over 15 amino acids. V shed 2 bases and J 5 bases; nucleotides not matched to a gene: 9. Germline loops: CDR1 KGHSH, CDR2 LQKENI.

This sequence joins TRBV7-3 and TRBJ2-3, with 11 positions matching TRBD2. V shed 5 bases, J shed 1 base, and the junction held 5 bases outside the gene matches. This CDR3 region has 16 residues. Germline values: CDR1 SGHTA, CDR2 FQGTGA. The CDR3 sequence: CASSTKLAGGTDTQYF. The CDR3 DNA sequence: TGTGCCAGCAGCACAAAACTAGCGGGAGGCACAGATACGCAGTATTTT.

CDR3 nucleotide sequence: TGCGCCAGCAGCTTTAAAGGGGACACTGAAGCTTTCTTT. Translated, it gives CASSFKGDTEAFF. The chain recombines TRBV5-1 with TRBJ1-1; TRBD1 is a possible D gene (5 bases). The V and J ends lost 2 bases and 3 bases respectively, with 8 bases between them. This CDR3 is built from 13 residues. Germline CDR1 and CDR2: SGHRS and YFSETQ.

The chain employs TRBV5-8 and TRBJ2-1; D unclear. This CDR3 is 14 amino acids long. Trimming left V 1 base short and J 2 bases short, with 7 bases between. The germline V gene encodes CDR1 SGHTS and CDR2 YDEGEE. CDR3 nucleotide sequence: TGTGCCAGCAGCTTGTCAGAACCCTACAATGAGCAGTTCTTC. Encoded protein: CASSLSEPYNEQFF.

The chain is built from TRBV19 and TRBJ1-1, with D tentatively TRBD1 (6 bases). The CDR3 runs to 15 residues. The V and J ends lost 2 bases and 0 bases respectively, with 10 bases between them. In germline, CDR1 is LNHDA, CDR2 SQIVND (reference sequence). CDR3: CASSIQGTLNTEAFF. The CDR3 DNA follows: TGTGCCAGTAGTATACAAGGGACACTGAACACTGAAGCTTTCTTT.

The gene calls are TRBV9 and TRBJ2-5; 11 bases agree with TRBD2. J gave up 4 bases and V 3 bases, and 8 bases lay outside the gene matches. The length of the CDR3 is 16 residues. In germline, CDR1 is SGDLS, CDR2 YYNGEE. CDR3 sequence reads: CASSARGGTSGETQYF. The CDR3 DNA is TGTGCCAGCAGCGCCAGGGGCGGGACTAGCGGAGAGACCCAGTACTTC.

The CDR3 reads CASSESGGRGYEQYF. CDR3 DNA sequence: TGCGCCAGCAGTGAGTCGGGGGGGCGAGGCTACGAGCAGTACTTC. The chain employs TRBV10-2 and TRBJ2-7; TRBD2 might be the D (7 bases). The V gene lost 0 bases and the J gene lost 3 bases, with 12 bases spanning the gap. Looked up from germline, CDR1 is WSHSY and CDR2 is SAAADI. The CDR3 length is 15 residues.

Only one count was recorded for this clone. This chain joins TRBV5-6 and TRBJ1-1; D not certain. Germline loops: CDR1 SGHDT, CDR2 YYEEEE. Trimming cost V 1 base and J 6 bases, with 10 bases left between them. This CDR3 contains 13 residues. CDR3 sequence: CASSLRGRSEAFF. CDR3 DNA sequence: TGTGCCAGCAGCTTGAGAGGAAGATCTGAAGCTTTCTTT.

This chain links TRBV30 with TRBJ2-7; 11 bases are a match to TRBD2. The CDR3 has 15 residues. Germline lookup yields CDR1 GTSNPN and CDR2 SVGIG (reference sequence). The V gene end was trimmed by 3 bases and the J gene end by 2 bases; junction bases not matched to a gene: 6. The CDR3, as DNA: TGTGCCTGGAGACGACTAGCGGGACCAACCTACGAGCAGTACTTC. This sequence encodes CAWRRLAGPTYEQYF.

The chain combines TRBV11-2 with TRBJ2-7, with 10 bases fitting TRBD2. V was pared by 2 bases and J by 2 bases, with 3 bases of the junction left unmatched. The CDR3 totals 15 residues. Germline CDR1 SGHAT, CDR2 FQNNGV. The CDR3: CASSLRTSGTYEQYF. The CDR3 DNA reads as TGTGCCAGCAGCTTAAGGACTAGCGGTACCTACGAGCAGTACTTC.

The chain uses TRBV9 and TRBJ2-2; 10 nucleotides align to TRBD2. CDR3 length equals 16 residues. The germline CDR1 and CDR2 sequences are SGDLS and YYNGEE. Trimming removed 3 bases from V and 3 bases from J; junction bases left unmatched: 5. As DNA, the CDR3 is TGTGCCAGCAGCGCGAGGACTAGCGGTTACACCGGGGAGCTGTTTTTT. Its translation: CASSARTSGYTGELFF.

This chain joins TRBV6-1 and TRBJ2-5, with TRBD2 matching over 13 bases. The J segment lost 5 bases and the V segment lost 4 bases, leaving 13 bases of the junction unmatched. There are 18 residues in the CDR3. Looked up from germline, CDR1 is MNHNS and CDR2 is SASEGT. The CDR3 protein is CASSAGTSGILYGETQYF. The CDR3 DNA sequence: TGTGCCAGCAGTGCCGGGACTAGCGGGATTCTATACGGGGAGACCCAGTACTTC.

V and J are TRBV15 and TRBJ2-5; D unresolved. This CDR3 region has 12 residues. Germline V gives CDR1 LNHNV, CDR2 YYDKDF (reference sequence). V shed 5 bases and J shed 1 base, with 5 bases lying between them. CDR3 sequence: CATSGSQETQYF. The CDR3, as DNA: TGTGCCACCAGCGGCAGCCAAGAGACCCAGTACTTC.

The V call is TRBV10-3, the J call TRBJ1-1; 9 bases are shared with TRBD1. The V segment lost 6 bases and the J segment 5 bases; nucleotides outside the gene matches: 10. CDR1 and CDR2 (germline): ENHRY, SYGVKD. This CDR3 comprises 15 residues. The CDR3 protein is CAIRETTGGRTEAFF. The CDR3 DNA sequence: TGTGCCATCAGGGAGACGACAGGGGGAAGAACTGAAGCTTTCTTT.

This clone was found many times. The V call is TRBV7-6, the J call TRBJ1-2; D unclear. CDR1 is SGHVS, CDR2 FNYEAQ, per germline. The length of the CDR3 is 13 residues. Trimming removed 5 bases at V and 4 bases at J, with 11 bases between. The CDR3 region is CASSRGGSYGYTF. The DNA of the CDR3 is TGTGCCAGCAGCAGAGGAGGAAGCTATGGCTACACCTTC.

This chain joins TRBV29-1 and TRBJ2-7; 9 nucleotides line up with TRBD1. The germline V gene has CDR1 SQVTM and CDR2 ANQGSEA. The CDR3 sequence is 13 residues long. The junction had 6 bases not matched to a gene; V was cut back by 5 bases and J by 4 bases. The CDR3 is CSVTGQGFYEQYF. Here the CDR3 DNA reads TGCAGCGTTACGGGACAGGGATTTTACGAGCAGTACTTC.

The genes are TRBV5-1 and TRBJ2-5, with 7 bases that match TRBD1. The CDR3 has 14 amino acids. The germline V gene encodes CDR1 SGHRS and CDR2 YFSETQ. V lost 2 bases to trimming and J lost 7 bases; unmatched junction nucleotides: 8. The CDR3 spells CASSFGTDGLTQYF. CDR3 DNA sequence: TGCGCCAGCAGCTTCGGGACAGACGGTCTGACCCAGTACTTC.

The chain is built from TRBV5-6 and TRBJ1-5, with D perhaps TRBD1 (5 bases). The CDR3 is made up of 15 amino acids. Between the trimmed V and J ends, which lost 1 base and 0 bases, there was a span of 8 bases. The germline V gene has CDR1 SGHDT and CDR2 YYEEEE. Written as DNA, the CDR3 is TGTGCCAGCAGCTTGACAGGCTATAGCAATCAGCCCCAGCATTTT. Protein product: CASSLTGYSNQPQHF.

This rearrangement joins TRBV5-8 to TRBJ2-7; D might be TRBD1 (7 bases). Trimming removed 0 bases from V and 3 bases from J, with 19 bases in between. The CDR3 length is 17 residues. CDR1 is SGHTS and CDR2 is YDEGEE in the germline V gene. The CDR3 loop reads CASSLGRGGTEDYEQYF. The CDR3 coding sequence is TGTGCCAGCAGCTTGGGTCGTGGGGGGACAGAAGACTACGAGCAGTACTTC.

This sequence joins TRBV30 and TRBJ1-5; tentative D call: TRBD1 (5 bases). Germline assignment: CDR1 GTSNPN and CDR2 SVGIG (reference sequence). This CDR3 comprises 13 residues. V lost 0 bases and J 7 bases, leaving 10 bases between the germline ends. The DNA of the CDR3 is TGTGCCTGGAGTGTAGGCAGGGTGCAGCCCCAGCATTTT. Translating it yields CAWSVGRVQPQHF.

The rearrangement uses TRBV6-1 and TRBJ2-3, with 7 bases matching TRBD2. The germline V gene has CDR1 MNHNS and CDR2 SASEGT. This CDR3 has 17 residues. V lost 4 bases, J lost 11 bases, and 21 bases stayed unmatched. CDR3 residues: CASSAVRGLAALLGQYF. CDR3 DNA sequence: TGTGCCAGCAGTGCCGTCCGAGGGCTAGCGGCCCTTTTGGGGCAGTATTTT.

This clone was counted only a few times. Relative to the germline gene, one junction end is altered; a read error may explain this. The V call is TRBV7-9, the J call TRBJ2-5, with D possibly matching TRBD2 (6 bases). TRBJ2-7 explains the end of the DNA better; the J call may be wrong. Germline CDR1 and CDR2: SEHNR and FQNEAQ (reference sequence). This CDR3 is 14 amino acids long. The CDR3 DNA follows: TGTTCCAGCAGCCGACAAAGCGGGCCCTACGAGCAGTACTTC. The encoded protein is CSSSRQSGPYEQYF.

J is TRBJ2-1 and V is TRBV7-2, with D perhaps TRBD1 (5 bases). The V gene lost 5 bases and the J gene lost 5 bases, with 16 bases spanning the gap. The CDR3 contains 15 residues. Germline V gene data show CDR1 as SGHTA and CDR2 as FQGNSA. This chain's CDR3 is CASSRHSLRDNEQFF. CDR3 DNA: TGTGCCAGCAGCCGACACTCCCTCAGGGACAATGAGCAGTTCTTC.

The chain recombines TRBV4-3 with TRBJ2-7; 7 bases match TRBD2. The CDR3 runs to 17 residues. Germline trimming cut 4 bases from V and 3 bases from J; bases unmatched to any gene: 15. From germline, CDR1 is LGHNA and CDR2 YSLEER. Here the CDR3 DNA reads TGCGCCAGCAGCCCGAGACCGGCTAGCGGAACCCTCTACGAGCAGTACTTC. This sequence encodes CASSPRPASGTLYEQYF.